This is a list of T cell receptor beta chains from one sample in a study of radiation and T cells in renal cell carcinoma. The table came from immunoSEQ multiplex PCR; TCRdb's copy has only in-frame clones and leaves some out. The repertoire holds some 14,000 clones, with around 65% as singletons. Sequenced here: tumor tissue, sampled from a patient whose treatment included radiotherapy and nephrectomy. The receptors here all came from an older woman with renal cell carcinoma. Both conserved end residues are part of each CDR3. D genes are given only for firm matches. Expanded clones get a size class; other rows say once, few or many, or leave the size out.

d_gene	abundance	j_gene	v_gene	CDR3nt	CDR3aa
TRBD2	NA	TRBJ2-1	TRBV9	TGTGCCAGCAGCGTAGATAGCGGGCCATACAATGAGCAGTTCTTC	CASSVDSGPYNEQFF
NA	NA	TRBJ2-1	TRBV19	TGTGCCAGTAGTATAAGGACAGGACTAGAACACAATGAGCAGTTCTTC	CASSIRTGLEHNEQFF
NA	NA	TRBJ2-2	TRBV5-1	TGCGCCAGCCGCCTCTCGGACACCGGGGAGCTGTTTTTT	CASRLSDTGELFF
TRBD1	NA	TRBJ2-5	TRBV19	TGTGCCAGTAGCACAACCGGGACAGAGATACAAGAGACCCAGTACTTC	CASSTTGTEIQETQYF
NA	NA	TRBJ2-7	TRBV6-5	TGCGCCAGCAGTGTCGGGTGGCCGAGCTACGAGCAGTACTTC	CASSVGWPSYEQYF
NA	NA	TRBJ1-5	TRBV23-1	TGCGCCAGCAGTCAATCTGGGTTTCGGCAGTACAATCAGCCCCAGCATTTT	CASSQSGFRQYNQPQHF
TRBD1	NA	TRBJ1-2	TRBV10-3	TGTGCCATCAGTGAGTCGGGACAGAACTATGGCTACACCTTC	CAISESGQNYGYTF
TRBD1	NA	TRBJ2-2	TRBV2	TGTGCCAGCAGAGCCGGACAGGGGAACACCGGGGAGCTGTTTTTT	CASRAGQGNTGELFF
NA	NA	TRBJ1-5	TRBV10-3	TGTGCCATCACCGGTTCCCAGCCCCAGCATTTT	CAITGSQPQHF
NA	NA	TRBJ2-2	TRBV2	TGTGCCAGCAGTCGAATCAGTCACAGGGCCGGGAGCTGGGAGCTGTTTTTT	CASSRISHRAGSWELFF
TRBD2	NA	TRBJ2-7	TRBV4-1	TGCGCCAGCAGCCAAGATCTGACTAGCGGGAGGGCCGCCGGTAGCTACGAGCAGTACTTC	CASSQDLTSGRAAGSYEQYF
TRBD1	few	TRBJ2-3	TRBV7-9	TGTGCCAGCAGTTCACAGGGGATGGTTGCAGATACGCAGTATTTT	CASSSQGMVADTQYF
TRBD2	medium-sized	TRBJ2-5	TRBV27	TGTGCCAGCAGTCCTCCGGGACTAGCCGGGGAGACCCAGTACTTC	CASSPPGLAGETQYF
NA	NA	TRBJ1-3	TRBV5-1	TGCGCCAGCAGCTTGGTGGGCCGGGGAACTGGAAACACCATATATTTT	CASSLVGRGTGNTIYF
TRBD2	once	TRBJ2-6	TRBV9	TGTGCCAGCAGCGCGGGGACTAGCTCCTCTGGGGCCAACGTCCTGACTTTC	CASSAGTSSSGANVLTF
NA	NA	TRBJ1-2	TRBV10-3	TGTGCCATCAGTGAGTCGAGCAGGGCCGGCTATGGCTACACCTTC	CAISESSRAGYGYTF
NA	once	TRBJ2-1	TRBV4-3	TGCGCCAGCAGCCAAGTGGGGCAGGCCAACAATGAGCAGTTCTTC	CASSQVGQANNEQFF